Included here is one T cell receptor (beta chain) sequence, with context. Its antigen is not known. These data belong to a study of CD8+ T cells in alopecia areata. Overall study context: Treatment of the treated patients consisted of oral tofacitinib, 5 to 10 mg twice daily.

General study results and limits: Lesional scalp, notably in alopecia totalis/universalis, had clonality above that of normal scalp. The study found that many expanded lesional clones persisted in scalp and blood during tofacitinib. The presence of one nonresponder keeps the tie between baseline CD8+ expansion and response uncertain.

Treatment reported: oral pan-JAK inhibitor, 5-10 mg twice daily. Extraction of RNA preceded its reverse transcription into cDNA, which served as the sequencing template. The method was immunoSEQ multiplex PCR; TCRdb's version includes in-frame clones alone and lacks a portion of them. The table lists 140,000 to 150,000 clones, roughly 50% of them singletons. The sequencing used CD8+ T cells sorted from blood, collected at week 4, from a patient treated with tofacitinib. The sequence derives from a human donor with alopecia areata.

The CDR3 region is CASSYAGGPNEQFF. The CDR3 region has the DNA TGTGCCAGCAGTTACGCGGGGGGGCCGAATGAGCAGTTCTTC. This chain uses TRBV6-5 with TRBJ2-1, with 9 bases identical to TRBD2. There are 14 residues in the CDR3. Looked up from germline, CDR1 is MNHEY and CDR2 is SVGAGI. V dropped 2 bases and J dropped 7; count of bases not matched to a gene: 3.